The 20 T cell receptor beta chains reported below all come from one sample, sequenced in a study of cytomegalovirus exposure and HLA in healthy donors (dated by TCRdb to about 2017). Preparation of the library involved the immunoSEQ multiplex PCR assay. For the multiplex PCR, a mixture combining 60 forward primers for TCR Vbeta segments and 13 reverse primers for TCR Jbeta segments was used. What TCRdb holds here is the immuneACCESS table cut down to in-frame rearrangements. Part of the clones is not present; checked against another copy, under half of the missing clones reflect an unresolved V gene, and the others are unexplained. The sample yields roughly 170,000 clones; over 65% were counted once. The ten biggest clones cover about 1.5% of the sample. The sequencing input was PBMCs. The receptor set was obtained from a woman aged 25 to 39 in good health and CMV-seropositive.

The table lists this clone with a count of one. This chain joins TRBV7-5 and TRBJ2-7; TRBD2, the D gene given by the table, was not confirmed from the DNA. TRBV7-5 is a pseudogene locus. The CDR3 is made up of 17 amino acids. In DNA form, the CDR3 reads TGTGTCAGAAGCTTAAGTGGTGGCGGGACTATCCCCTACGAGCAGTACTTC. It is translated as CVRSLSGGGTIPYEQYF.

The rearrangement uses TRBV19 and TRBJ2-3; TRBD2 is a possible D gene (6 bases). Germline lookup yields CDR1 LNHDA and CDR2 SQIVND (reference sequence). CDR3 length: 14 residues. Trimming took 5 bases from V and 1 from J, leaving 10 bases between them. CDR3 in DNA: TGTGCCAGTAGTCGGGGACTTGGCACAGATACGCAGTATTTT. Translated, it gives CASSRGLGTDTQYF.

The chain has TRBV28 and TRBJ2-5; the match to TRBD2 covers 9 bases. Germline lookup yields CDR1 MDHEN and CDR2 SYDVKM. This CDR3 comprises 14 residues. V gave up 5 bases and J gave up 4 bases; unmatched junction bases: 5. The CDR3 DNA follows: TGTGCCAGCAGTGTAGCGGGAGCGGTAGAGACCCAGTACTTC. Protein product: CASSVAGAVETQYF.

This clone occurred a few times. V gene TRBV27 combines with J gene TRBJ1-1; 7 bases map to TRBD1. This CDR3 spans 14 amino acids. The V and J ends lost 2 bases and 1 base, in that order; junction bases with no gene match: 1. CDR1 and CDR2 (germline): MNHEY, SMNVEV (reference sequence). Here the CDR3 reads CASSLGQANTEAFF. The CDR3 DNA is TGTGCCAGCAGTTTAGGACAGGCGAACACTGAAGCTTTCTTT.

The CDR3 region is CASSLRVLDRQAAWFF. In DNA form, the CDR3 reads TGTGCCAGCAGCTTAAGGGTTTTGGACAGACAAGCGGCGTGGTTCTTC. The V and J genes are TRBV7-8 and TRBJ2-1; D may be TRBD1 (6 bases). Germline CDR1 and CDR2: SGHVS and FQNEAQ. This CDR3 has 16 amino acids. The ends were cut back, 2 bases at V and 15 bases at J, with 26 bases in the middle.

This rearrangement joins TRBV11-2 to TRBJ2-5; 9 bases map to TRBD2. The CDR3 is 15 amino acids. Germline assignment: CDR1 SGHAT and CDR2 FQNNGV. V gave up 3 bases and J gave up 2 bases; unmatched junction bases: 4. The DNA for the CDR3 is TGTGCCAGCAGCTTCACTAGCGGGCGGCAAGAGACCCAGTACTTC. Translated: CASSFTSGRQETQYF.

In its sample, this clone was seen once. This chain connects TRBV7-9 to TRBJ2-5; TRBD1 might be the D (7 bases). V lost 2 bases to trimming and J lost 5 bases, with 18 bases between them. The CDR3 is 16 amino acids. In germline, CDR1 is SEHNR, CDR2 FQNEAQ (reference sequence). CDR3 amino acids: CASSLIRQGGTETQYF. CDR3 coding DNA: TGTGCCAGCAGCTTAATACGACAGGGAGGAACGGAGACCCAGTACTTC.

This clone was detected a few times. The sample carries other DNA sequences with the same CDR3. The rearrangement links TRBV30 to TRBJ2-1; the D gene is possibly TRBD2 (5 bases). CDR1 and CDR2 (germline): GTSNPN, SVGIG (reference sequence). Trimming took off 2 bases at V and 3 bases at J, with 8 bases between the two ends. This CDR3 region has 13 residues. As DNA, the CDR3 is TGTGCCTGGAGTCGGGGTCACTACAATGAGCAGTTCTTC. As protein: CAWSRGHYNEQFF.

The rearrangement uses TRBV18 and TRBJ2-1; perhaps TRBD2 as D (6 bases). Between the trimmed V and J ends, which lost 0 bases and 8 bases, there was a span of 20 bases. Germline V gene data show CDR1 as KGHSH and CDR2 as LQKENI. The CDR3 consists of 17 residues. The CDR3 DNA follows: TGTGCCAGCTCACCACCGCCGAGCGGGCCAGGAGAGTATGAGCAGTTCTTC. This codes for CASSPPPSGPGEYEQFF. The full variable domain, with the rest looked up from reference TRBV18 and TRBJ2-1, is NAGVMQNPRHLVRRRGQEARLRCSPMKGHSHVYWYRQLPEEGLKFMVYLQKENIIDESGMPKERFSAEFPKEGPSILRIQQVVRGDSAAYFCASSPPPSGPGEYEQFFGPGTRLTVL.

The J gene is TRBJ2-7, the V gene TRBV28; TRBD1 is a possible D gene (5 bases). CDR3 length: 15 amino acids. The germline V and J ends were trimmed by 2 bases and 5 bases, with 16 bases remaining between them. The germline V gene encodes CDR1 MDHEN and CDR2 SYDVKM. The CDR3 is CASSLVGRVEDEQYF. CDR3 DNA sequence: TGTGCCAGCAGTTTAGTCGGCAGGGTGGAAGACGAGCAGTACTTC. Using reference TRBV28 and TRBJ2-7 for the parts outside the CDR3, the full variable domain is DVKVTQSSRYLVKRTGEKVFLECVQDMDHENMFWYRQDPGLGLRLIYFSYDVKMKEKGDIPEGYSVSREKKERFSLILESASTNQTSMYLCASSLVGRVEDEQYFGPGTRLTVT.

The chain recombines TRBV7-2 with TRBJ1-3; D call uncertain. The germline V gene encodes CDR1 SGHTA and CDR2 FQGNSA. V was cut by 1 base and J by 1 base, with 8 bases left in between. The CDR3 runs 15 residues. The CDR3 here is CASSLGVLSGNTIYF. The CDR3 DNA reads TGTGCCAGCAGCTTAGGTGTCCTGTCTGGAAACACCATATATTTT.

The CDR3 bases are TGCAGCGCTCTGACAGGGGGCGAAAAATGGGGTACGCAGTATTTT. It specifies CSALTGGEKWGTQYF. The chain links TRBV29-1 to TRBJ2-3; 10 nucleotides align to TRBD1. This CDR3 has 15 amino acids. V lost 7 bases and J lost 8; bases outside the gene matches: 15. Germline CDR1 reads SQVTM; CDR2 reads ANQGSEA.

This clone was picked up a small number of times. The CDR3 nucleotides are TGTGCCAGCAGTGATACAGGGATGGTGGCCTACGAGCAGTACTTC. This codes for CASSDTGMVAYEQYF. The chain is built from TRBV25-1 and TRBJ2-7; maybe TRBD1 (6 bases). This CDR3 has 15 amino acids. In germline, CDR1 is MGHDK, CDR2 SYGVNS. Between the trimmed V and J ends, which lost 3 bases and 2 bases, there was a span of 14 bases.

The CDR3 sequence is CASSLDGRELDTQYF. The CDR3 DNA is TGCGCCAGCAGCTTGGACGGGAGGGAGTTAGATACGCAGTATTTT. V is TRBV5-1 and J is TRBJ2-3; 8 nucleotides agree with TRBD2. V was pared by 0 bases and J by 5 bases, with 5 bases of the junction left unmatched. Per the germline V gene, CDR1 is SGHRS and CDR2 is YFSETQ. This CDR3 has 15 amino acids.

This clone was observed a handful of times. The chain is built from TRBV7-2 and TRBJ2-7; D unclear. Trimming shortened V by 5 bases and J by 3 bases, and 8 bases separated the two germline ends. The germline V gene has CDR1 SGHTA and CDR2 FQGNSA. This CDR3 spans 12 amino acids. The CDR3 sequence is CASSPNIYEQYF. In nucleotides, the CDR3 is TGTGCCAGCAGCCCGAACATCTACGAGCAGTACTTC.

V and J are TRBV28 and TRBJ2-7, with a weak D call TRBD2 (6 bases). With 2 bases removed from V and 2 bases from J, the gap between germline ends came to 13 bases. Germline V gene data show CDR1 as MDHEN and CDR2 as SYDVKM. This CDR3 region has 15 residues. The CDR3 is CASSLQGGITYEQYF. In DNA, the CDR3 is TGTGCCAGCAGTTTACAGGGCGGGATTACCTACGAGCAGTACTTC.

J is TRBJ2-3 and V is TRBV14; 10 bases match TRBD2. Germline assignment: CDR1 SGHDN and CDR2 FVKESK. V gave up 0 bases and J gave up 8 bases; unmatched junction bases: 14. The CDR3 covers 18 residues. The CDR3 nucleotides are TGTGCCAGCAGCCAAGATACTCTAGCGGGAGACCCAATTGGTACGCAGTATTTT. Residues: CASSQDTLAGDPIGTQYF. The variable domain in full, completed from reference TRBV14 and TRBJ2-3, reads EAGVTQFPSHSVIEKGQTVTLRCDPISGHDNLYWYRRVMGKEIKFLLHFVKESKQDESGMPNNRFLAERTGGTYSTLKVQPAELEDSGVYFCASSQDTLAGDPIGTQYFGPGTRLTVL.

The chain couples TRBV9 to TRBJ2-1; 9 nucleotides match TRBD2. V trimming: 4 bases; J trimming: 6 bases; junction bases outside the gene matches: 14. The germline V gene has CDR1 SGDLS and CDR2 YYNGEE. The CDR3 runs 17 residues. The CDR3, as DNA: TGTGCCAGCAGCCCCGGGGGTAGAGAGCGGGAGGTCAATGAGCAGTTCTTC. Protein sequence: CASSPGGREREVNEQFF.

On this clone itself: This sample includes further DNA sequences coding for the same CDR3. This chain uses TRBV7-9 with TRBJ2-7; D perhaps matches TRBD2 (5 bases). The germline V gene has CDR1 SEHNR and CDR2 FQNEAQ (reference sequence). The CDR3 has 12 amino acids. The germline V and J ends were trimmed by 4 bases and 4 bases, with 8 bases remaining between them. CDR3 protein: CASSSSGYEQYF. The CDR3 coding sequence is TGTGCCAGCAGCTCAAGCGGATACGAGCAGTACTTC.

The rearrangement joins TRBV11-3 to TRBJ2-1; 8 bases agree with TRBD2. The CDR3 sequence is 17 residues long. Germline V gene data show CDR1 as SGHNT and CDR2 as YENEEA. V shed 5 bases, J shed 3 bases, and the junction held 12 bases outside the gene matches. In nucleotides, the CDR3 is TGTGCCAGCAGCCAAGAGGCCGGGGGGGCGCGCTACAATGAGCAGTTCTTC. Its translation is CASSQEAGGARYNEQFF.